A single sample gave rise to the 10 T cell receptor beta chains below, sequenced in a study of shared clonotypes between healthy human individuals. The assay was immunoSEQ multiplex PCR, and TCRdb's table has in-frame clones only and misses some. The table lists about 2 million clones, 95% of them singletons. The sample consisted of naive CD4+ T cells sorted from blood. The sample's subset: CD45RA+ positively selected. Receptors were obtained from a man between 18 and 35 years old in good health.

V usage is TRBV11-2 and J usage is TRBJ2-3, with D perhaps being TRBD1 or TRBD2 (6 bases each). The germline V gene encodes CDR1 SGHAT and CDR2 FQNNGV. The CDR3 totals 17 residues. V was pared by 0 bases and J by 5 bases, with 18 bases between. CDR3 in DNA: TGTGCCAGCAGCTTAGATCAGGAGGGGACAATGCGAGATACGCAGTATTTT. Translating gives CASSLDQEGTMRDTQYF.

The CDR3 protein is CASSEGYQETQYF. The CDR3 DNA reads as TGTGCCAGCAGTGAGGGATATCAAGAGACCCAGTACTTC. This chain connects TRBV25-1 to TRBJ2-5, with unresolved D. The CDR3 loop spans 13 amino acids. The germline CDR1 and CDR2 sequences are MGHDK and SYGVNS. V lost 3 bases, J lost 2 bases, and 7 bases lay in between.

The chain joins TRBV18 to TRBJ1-2, with 7 bases matching TRBD1. V was pared by 0 bases and J by 5 bases, with 9 bases of the junction left unmatched. Germline CDR1 is KGHSH and CDR2 is LQKENI. This CDR3 spans 16 amino acids. CDR3 sequence (DNA): TGTGCCAGCTCACCACCCAGGGGGGAAAGTCCTTATGGCTACACCTTC. Translating gives CASSPPRGESPYGYTF.

The chain links TRBV12-5 to TRBJ2-1, with a weak D call TRBD2 (6 bases). The CDR3 sequence is 14 residues long. CDR1 and CDR2 from the germline V gene are LGHNT and FRNRAP. The V and J ends lost 6 bases and 5 bases respectively, with 14 bases between them. The CDR3 loop reads CASGPGGKNNEQFF. The CDR3 nucleotides are TGTGCTAGTGGCCCCGGCGGGAAGAACAATGAGCAGTTCTTC.

J is TRBJ2-1 and V is TRBV7-9; the D call may be TRBD1 or TRBD2 (7 bases each). CDR3 length equals 16 residues. CDR1 and CDR2 from the germline V gene are SEHNR and FQNEAQ (reference sequence). V was shortened by 8 bases and J by 4 bases, with 21 bases between the two germline ends. The CDR3 reads CASGGTAGKGYNEQFF. As DNA, the CDR3 is TGTGCCAGCGGGGGGACAGCGGGAAAAGGATACAATGAGCAGTTCTTC. Together with reference TRBV7-9 and TRBJ2-1, the CDR3 gives the full variable domain: DTGVSQNPRHKITKRGQNVTFRCDPISEHNRLYWYRQTLGQGPEFLTYFQNEAQLEKSRLLSDRFSAERPKGSFSTLEIQRTEQGDSAMYLCASGGTAGKGYNEQFFGPGTRLTVL.

This chain joins TRBV2 and TRBJ1-5; tentatively, D is TRBD1 (6 bases). Trimming cost V 4 bases and J 7 bases, with 11 bases left between them. CDR1 SNHLY and CDR2 FYNNEI come from the germline V gene. The CDR3 length is 13 residues. CDR3 bases: TGTGCCAGCAGTGGACACAGGGACCAGCCCCAGCATTTT. Its protein is CASSGHRDQPQHF.

This rearrangement joins TRBV29-1 to TRBJ2-1, with a weak D call TRBD2 (5 bases). Trimming pared 6 bases from V and 9 bases from J, leaving 18 bases between. The germline V gene encodes CDR1 SQVTM and CDR2 ANQGSEA. The CDR3 runs to 13 residues. The CDR3 nucleotides read TGCAGCGTCTCTAGGCTAGCATTGGGTGAGCAGTTCTTC. Its translation: CSVSRLALGEQFF.

V usage is TRBV27 and J usage is TRBJ1-2; 8 positions agree with TRBD1. Per the germline V gene, CDR1 is MNHEY and CDR2 is SMNVEV (reference sequence). This CDR3 is built from 18 residues. V trimming: 3 bases; J trimming: 4 bases; junction bases outside the gene matches: 16. DNA for the CDR3: TGTGCCAGCAGTTTCTACCCACCTCCAGGGGGCGCCATCTATGGCTACACCTTC. Its protein product is CASSFYPPPGGAIYGYTF.

This chain joins TRBV18 and TRBJ1-3; D is perhaps TRBD1 (6 bases). The CDR3 extends over 15 amino acids. The ends were cut back, 6 bases at V and 2 bases at J, with 14 bases in the middle. Germline-derived CDR1 and CDR2 are KGHSH and LQKENI. The CDR3 is CASSPQGLTGNTIYF. In DNA form, the CDR3 reads TGTGCCAGCTCTCCTCAGGGGCTGACTGGAAACACCATATATTTT.

In its sample, this clone was seen once. The CDR3 bases are TGTGCCATCAGTCCGGGACAGATTTTCACAGATACGCAGTATTTT. Translated, it gives CAISPGQIFTDTQYF. The chain couples TRBV10-3 to TRBJ2-3; 7 positions match TRBD1. Germline-derived CDR1 and CDR2 are ENHRY and SYGVKD. The CDR3 is 15 residues long. V was clipped by 5 bases and J by 2 bases; unmatched bases: 7.